The 9 T cell receptor beta chains below were found in one sample sequenced in a study of cytomegalovirus exposure and HLA in healthy donors. With 60 Vbeta and 13 Jbeta primers, the PCR was carried out. TCRdb keeps only in-frame clones here, not all; method: immunoSEQ multiplex PCR. The sample lists some 130,000 clones, approximately 81% occurring once. Sequencing was performed on PBMCs. The receptors come from a man between 18 and 29 years old in good health and CMV-seronegative.

The chain has TRBV18 and TRBJ2-1; D gene unclear. Germline V gives CDR1 KGHSH, CDR2 LQKENI. The CDR3 sequence is 14 residues long. V lost 6 bases, J lost 5 bases, and 14 bases lay in between. The CDR3 region has the DNA TGTGCCAGCTCCCCCACGACTGAAAACAATGAGCAGTTCTTC. As protein: CASSPTTENNEQFF.

This clone was observed once. The gene calls are TRBV5-1 and TRBJ2-5, with TRBD1 matching over 8 bases. CDR1 and CDR2 (germline): SGHRS, YFSETQ. This CDR3 spans 15 amino acids. V gave up 2 bases and J gave up 4 bases; unmatched junction bases: 7. Written as DNA, the CDR3 is TGCGCCAGCAGCTTAGGACAGGGTGGGGGAGAGACCCAGTACTTC. Protein sequence: CASSLGQGGGETQYF.

A single count supports this clone. This chain uses TRBV18 with TRBJ2-2; D uncertain. Trimming removed 0 bases from V and 2 bases from J, with 7 bases in between. This CDR3 has 15 residues. Germline CDR1 reads KGHSH; CDR2 reads LQKENI. CDR3 sequence reads: CASSPPSLNTGELFF. Written as DNA, the CDR3 is TGTGCCAGCTCACCACCGAGTCTAAACACCGGGGAGCTGTTTTTT.

Only a few counts were recorded for this clone. The chain combines TRBV5-1 with TRBJ2-3; TRBD2 agrees at 11 bases. Germline loops: CDR1 SGHRS, CDR2 YFSETQ. The junction had 9 bases not matched to a gene; V was cut back by 3 bases and J by 9 bases. CDR3 size: 15 residues. The CDR3 DNA reads as TGCGCCAGCAGCTCGACTAGCGGGGCTAGGGGGACGCAGTATTTT. Translated, it gives CASSSTSGARGTQYF. The complete variable domain, with remaining parts taken from reference TRBV5-1 and TRBJ2-3, reads KAGVTQTPRYLIKTRGQQVTLSCSPISGHRSVSWYQQTPGQGLQFLFEYFSETQRNKGNFPGRFSGRQFSNSRSEMNVSTLELGDSALYLCASSSTSGARGTQYFGPGTRLTVL.

This clone was counted once. V is TRBV19 and J is TRBJ1-2, with 11 bases aligning to TRBD1. Germline values: CDR1 LNHDA, CDR2 SQIVND (reference sequence). V gave up 4 bases and J gave up 4 bases; unmatched junction bases: 8. The CDR3 contains 16 residues. The CDR3 sequence: CASSRGQGALGYGYTF. The CDR3 bases are TGTGCCAGTAGTAGAGGACAGGGGGCATTAGGCTATGGCTACACCTTC.

CDR3 nucleotide sequence: TGTGCCAGCAGCGCTAGCGGGGAGGACTACAATGAGCAGTTCTTC. Residues: CASSASGEDYNEQFF. The genes are TRBV9 and TRBJ2-1; 9 bases match TRBD2. With V trimmed by 3 bases and J by 3 bases, 4 bases remained unmatched. CDR1 is SGDLS, CDR2 YYNGEE, per germline. CDR3 length: 15 residues. Variable domain in full (rest from reference TRBV9 and TRBJ2-1): DSGVTQTPKHLITATGQRVTLRCSPRSGDLSVYWYQQSLDQGLQFLIQYYNGEERAKGNILERFSAQQFPDLHSELNLSSLELGDSALYFCASSASGEDYNEQFFGPGTRLTVL.

The chain has TRBV27 and TRBJ1-4; TRBD1 matches 7 bases. This CDR3 region has 15 residues. Unmatched junction bases numbered 7, after V lost 6 bases and J lost 3 bases. Per germline, CDR1 MNHEY and CDR2 SMNVEV (reference sequence). CDR3 sequence (DNA): TGTGCCAGCAGCTGGGGGACAGCCCCTAATGAAAAACTGTTTTTT. Its translation is CASSWGTAPNEKLFF.

This clone came up a few times. The genes are TRBV19 and TRBJ1-4, with 7 bases aligning to TRBD1. Unmatched junction bases numbered 15, after V lost 5 bases and J lost 0 bases. Germline V gene lookup returns CDR1 LNHDA and CDR2 SQIVND (reference sequence). This CDR3 comprises 19 residues. This CDR3 reads CASSPGTATPITTNEKLFF. As DNA, the CDR3 is TGTGCCAGTAGTCCGGGGACAGCAACTCCCATTACAACTAATGAAAAACTGTTTTTT.

The rearrangement links TRBV7-9 to TRBJ1-2, with 10 bases lining up with TRBD1. This CDR3 has 14 residues. Trimming cost V 5 bases and J 3 bases; bases outside gene matches: 3. CDR1 and CDR2 from the germline V gene are SEHNR and FQNEAQ (reference sequence). This CDR3 reads CASSPGTGDYGYTF. The CDR3 DNA follows: TGTGCCAGCAGCCCAGGGACAGGGGACTATGGCTACACCTTC.